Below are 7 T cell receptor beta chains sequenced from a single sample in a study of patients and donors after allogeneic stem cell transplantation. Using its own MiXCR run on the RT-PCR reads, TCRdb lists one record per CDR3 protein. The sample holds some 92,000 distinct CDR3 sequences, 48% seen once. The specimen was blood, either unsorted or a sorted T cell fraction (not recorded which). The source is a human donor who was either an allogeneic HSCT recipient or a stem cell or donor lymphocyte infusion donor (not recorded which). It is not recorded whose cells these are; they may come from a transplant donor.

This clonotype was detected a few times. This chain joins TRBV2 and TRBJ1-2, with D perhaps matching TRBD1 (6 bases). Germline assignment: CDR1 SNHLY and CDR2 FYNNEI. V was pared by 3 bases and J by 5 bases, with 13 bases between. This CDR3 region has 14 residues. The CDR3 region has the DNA TGTGCCAGCAGTGAGTTAACAGGGCCATATGGCTACACCTTC. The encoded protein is CASSELTGPYGYTF.

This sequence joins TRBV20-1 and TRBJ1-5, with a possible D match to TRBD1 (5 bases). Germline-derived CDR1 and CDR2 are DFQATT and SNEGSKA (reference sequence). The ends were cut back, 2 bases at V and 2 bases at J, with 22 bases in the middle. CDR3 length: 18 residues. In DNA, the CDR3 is TGCAGTGCTAGAATATCGAAAGGCGGGGACGTTGGCAATCAGCCCCAGCATTTT. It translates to CSARISKGGDVGNQPQHF.

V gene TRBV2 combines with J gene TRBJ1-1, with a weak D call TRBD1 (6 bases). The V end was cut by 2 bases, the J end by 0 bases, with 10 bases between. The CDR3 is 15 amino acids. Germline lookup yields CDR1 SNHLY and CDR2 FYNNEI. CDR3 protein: CASSEPGGVNTEAFF. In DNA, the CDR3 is TGTGCCAGCAGTGAACCGGGGGGCGTGAACACTGAAGCTTTCTTT.

In DNA form, the CDR3 reads TGCAGTGCTATTAAACCGGGACAGGGAAGGAGGCCCCAGCATTTT. It is translated as CSAIKPGQGRRPQHF. This chain links TRBV20-1 with TRBJ1-5, with TRBD1 matching over 9 bases. Per the germline V gene, CDR1 is DFQATT and CDR2 is SNEGSKA (reference sequence). The CDR3 has 15 residues. J gave up 9 bases and V 4 bases, and 13 bases lay outside the gene matches.

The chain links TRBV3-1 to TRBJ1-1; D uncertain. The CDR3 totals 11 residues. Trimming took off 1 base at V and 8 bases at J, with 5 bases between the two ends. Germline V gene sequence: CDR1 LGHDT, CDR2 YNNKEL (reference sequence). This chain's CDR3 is CASSQANEAFF. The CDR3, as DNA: TGTGCCAGCAGCCAAGCCAACGAAGCTTTCTTT.

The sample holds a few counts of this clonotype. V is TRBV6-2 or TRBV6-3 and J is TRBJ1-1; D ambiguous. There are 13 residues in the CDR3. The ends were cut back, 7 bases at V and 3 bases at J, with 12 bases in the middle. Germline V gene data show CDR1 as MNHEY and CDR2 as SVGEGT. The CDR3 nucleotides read TGTGCCAGCACCCAAACCTATGACACTGAAGCTTTCTTT. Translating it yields CASTQTYDTEAFF.

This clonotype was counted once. The chain's CDR3 is CASSSGVPYTEAFF. Written as DNA, the CDR3 is TGTGCCAGCAGTTCGGGGGTGCCCTACACTGAAGCTTTCTTT. The chain uses TRBV6-5 and TRBJ1-1, with D possibly TRBD1 on 5 matching bases. Trimming cost V 4 bases and J 3 bases, with 12 bases left between them. This CDR3 spans 14 amino acids. Germline V gene lookup returns CDR1 MNHEY and CDR2 SVGAGI.